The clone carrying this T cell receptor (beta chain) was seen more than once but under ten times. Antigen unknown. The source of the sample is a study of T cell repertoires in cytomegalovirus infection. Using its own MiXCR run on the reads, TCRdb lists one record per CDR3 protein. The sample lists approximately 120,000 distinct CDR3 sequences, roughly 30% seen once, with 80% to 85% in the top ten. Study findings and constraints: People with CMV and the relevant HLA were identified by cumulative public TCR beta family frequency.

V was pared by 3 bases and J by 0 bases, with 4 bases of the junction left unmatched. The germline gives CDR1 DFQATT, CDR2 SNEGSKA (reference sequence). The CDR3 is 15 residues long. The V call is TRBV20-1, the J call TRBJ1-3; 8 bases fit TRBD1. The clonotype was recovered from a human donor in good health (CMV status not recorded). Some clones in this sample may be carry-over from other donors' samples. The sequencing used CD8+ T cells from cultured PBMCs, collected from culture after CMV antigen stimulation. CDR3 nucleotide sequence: TGCAGTGCTAGCGACAGGGGCAGCTCTGGAAACACCATATATTTT. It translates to CSASDRGSSGNTIYF.